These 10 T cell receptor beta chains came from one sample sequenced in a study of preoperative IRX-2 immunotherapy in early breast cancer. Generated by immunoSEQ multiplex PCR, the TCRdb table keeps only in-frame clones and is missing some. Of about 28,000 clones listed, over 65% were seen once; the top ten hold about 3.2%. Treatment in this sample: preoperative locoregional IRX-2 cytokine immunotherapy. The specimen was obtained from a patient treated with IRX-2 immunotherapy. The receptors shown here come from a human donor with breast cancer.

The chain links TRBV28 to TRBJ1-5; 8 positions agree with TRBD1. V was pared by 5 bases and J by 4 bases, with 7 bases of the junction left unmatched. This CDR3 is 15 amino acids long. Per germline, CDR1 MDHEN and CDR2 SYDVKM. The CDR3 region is CASSKQTGGNQPQHF. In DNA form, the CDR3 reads TGTGCCAGCAGTAAACAAACAGGGGGGAATCAGCCCCAGCATTTT.

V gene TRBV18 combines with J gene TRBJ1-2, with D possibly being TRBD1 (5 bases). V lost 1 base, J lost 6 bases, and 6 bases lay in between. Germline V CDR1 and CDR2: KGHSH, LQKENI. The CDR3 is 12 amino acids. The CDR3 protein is CASSPRGDGYTF. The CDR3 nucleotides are TGTGCCAGCTCACCACGGGGCGATGGCTACACCTTC.

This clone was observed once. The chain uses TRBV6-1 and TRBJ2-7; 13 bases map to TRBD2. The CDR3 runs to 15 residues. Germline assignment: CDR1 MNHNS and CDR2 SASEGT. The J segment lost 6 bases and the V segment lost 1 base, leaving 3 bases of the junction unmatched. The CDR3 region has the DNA TGTGCCAGCAGTGAAGGGACTAGCGGGAGAGTCGAGCAGTACTTC. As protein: CASSEGTSGRVEQYF.

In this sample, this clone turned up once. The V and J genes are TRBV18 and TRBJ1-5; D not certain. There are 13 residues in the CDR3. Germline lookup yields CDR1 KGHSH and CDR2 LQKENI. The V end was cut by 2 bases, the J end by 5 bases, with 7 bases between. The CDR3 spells CASSPYTYQPQHF. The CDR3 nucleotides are TGTGCCAGCTCACCATACACCTATCAGCCCCAGCATTTT.

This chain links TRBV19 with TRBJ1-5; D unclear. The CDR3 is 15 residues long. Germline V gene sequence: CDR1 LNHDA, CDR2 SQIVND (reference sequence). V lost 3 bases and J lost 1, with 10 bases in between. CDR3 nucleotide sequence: TGTGCCAGTAGTATGGAAGGGCGAAGCAATCAGCCCCAGCATTTT. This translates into CASSMEGRSNQPQHF.

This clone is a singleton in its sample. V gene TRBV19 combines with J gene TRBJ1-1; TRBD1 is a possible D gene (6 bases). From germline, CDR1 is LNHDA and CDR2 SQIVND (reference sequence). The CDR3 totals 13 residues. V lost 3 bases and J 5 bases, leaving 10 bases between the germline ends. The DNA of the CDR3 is TGTGCCAGTAGTATTTTAAGGGGGACTGAAGCTTTCTTT. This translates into CASSILRGTEAFF.

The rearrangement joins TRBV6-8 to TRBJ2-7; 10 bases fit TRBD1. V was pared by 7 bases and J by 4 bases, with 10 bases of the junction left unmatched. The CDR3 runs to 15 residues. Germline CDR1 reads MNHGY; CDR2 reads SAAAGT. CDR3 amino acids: CASTGADRGRYEQYF. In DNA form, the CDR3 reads TGTGCCAGCACAGGGGCTGACAGGGGGCGTTACGAGCAGTACTTC.

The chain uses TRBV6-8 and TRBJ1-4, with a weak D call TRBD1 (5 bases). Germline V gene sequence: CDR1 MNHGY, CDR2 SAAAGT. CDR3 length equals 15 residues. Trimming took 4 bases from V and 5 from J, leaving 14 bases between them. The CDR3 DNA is TGTGCCAGCAGTTTTTCCGGACATACCAATGAAAAACTGTTTTTT. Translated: CASSFSGHTNEKLFF.

The CDR3: CATSTPKDRGQPQHF. Written as DNA, the CDR3 is TGTGCCACCAGCACCCCGAAGGACAGAGGTCAGCCCCAGCATTTT. The rearrangement links TRBV15 to TRBJ1-5, with D maybe TRBD1 (6 bases). The ends were cut back, 4 bases at V and 6 bases at J, with 16 bases in the middle. CDR1 is LNHNV, CDR2 YYDKDF, per germline (reference sequence). The length of the CDR3 is 15 residues.

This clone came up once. CDR3 loop: CASSFDRGRSNQPQHF. In DNA form, the CDR3 reads TGTGCCAGCAGCTTTGACAGGGGGCGAAGCAATCAGCCCCAGCATTTT. The J gene is TRBJ1-5, the V gene TRBV11-3, with 10 positions matching TRBD1. Losses at the gene ends were 3 bases for V and 1 base for J; bases not matched to a gene: 3. CDR1 and CDR2 (germline): SGHNT, YENEEA. The CDR3 extends over 16 amino acids.